The rows below give T cell receptor beta chains drawn from one sample of a study of CXCR3-negative and CXCR3-positive naive CD8 T cells. TCRdb reworked the 5' RACE reads into one entry per CDR3 protein, no DNA. The record lists approximately 89,000 distinct CDR3 sequences, of which the ten most abundant hold 0.5% to 0.55%. Sequenced sample: naive CXCR3+ CD8+ T cells from blood. The receptor set was obtained from a human donor in good health. Some clones in this sample may be carry-over from other donors' samples. The CDR3 runs from the conserved cysteine through the conserved F or W. Each record gives: CDR3 protein, V gene, J gene.

CDR3: CASSLLTSGAEQFF
V: TRBV11-2
J: TRBJ2-1

CDR3: CSAFAGQNTLGVRTNTEAFF
V: TRBV20-1
J: TRBJ1-1

CDR3: CASSSQVSNQPQHF
V: TRBV28
J: TRBJ1-5

CDR3: CASSLEDGGTSTDTQYF
V: TRBV28
J: TRBJ2-3

CDR3: CASSQWTGAEAFF
V: TRBV5-1
J: TRBJ1-1

CDR3: CASSPGTVKEQYF
V: TRBV9
J: TRBJ2-7

CDR3: CSVETILGTGTEQYF
V: TRBV29-1
J: TRBJ2-7

CDR3: CASSPYRDTQYF
V: TRBV7-9
J: TRBJ2-3

CDR3: CASSQDPGLGLAGEGQFF
V: TRBV14
J: TRBJ2-1

CDR3: CASDSKNTEAFF
V: TRBV7-9
J: TRBJ1-1

CDR3: CASSHPGQGAQPQHF
V: TRBV4-1
J: TRBJ1-5

CDR3: CASSPGTADYEQYF
V: TRBV12-3/TRBV12-4
J: TRBJ2-7

CDR3: CSVVPGQGGTQYF
V: TRBV29-1
J: TRBJ2-3

CDR3: CSAAFGSGYNEQFF
V: TRBV20-1
J: TRBJ2-1

CDR3: CASSLPLAGGSYEQYF
V: TRBV28
J: TRBJ2-7

CDR3: CASSQDPTGSYEQYF
V: TRBV4-2
J: TRBJ2-7

CDR3: CASLGLLDDTQYF
V: TRBV25-1
J: TRBJ2-3

CDR3: CASSPRFLRGFYEQYF
V: TRBV28
J: TRBJ2-7

CDR3: CASSPRGKTGDETQYF
V: TRBV12-3/TRBV12-4
J: TRBJ2-5

CDR3: CASSTLTETQYF
V: TRBV6-2/TRBV6-3
J: TRBJ2-5

CDR3: CSARDRASGDSDTQYF
V: TRBV20-1
J: TRBJ2-3

CDR3: CSAKHRVGEQFF
V: TRBV20-1
J: TRBJ2-1

CDR3: CASSLGRSVAYEQYF
V: TRBV13
J: TRBJ2-7

CDR3: CSVDVKGTGYAGYTF
V: TRBV29-1
J: TRBJ1-2

CDR3: CASSYGKGNYGYTF
V: TRBV6-5
J: TRBJ1-2

CDR3: CASSFELSSTYEQYF
V: TRBV28
J: TRBJ2-7

CDR3: CASSSEQGYEQYF
V: TRBV28
J: TRBJ2-7

CDR3: CASSITSNSYNEQFF
V: TRBV6-4
J: TRBJ2-1

CDR3: CASGLHSNQPQHF
V: TRBV27
J: TRBJ1-5

CDR3: CASSQTRDVLETQYF
V: TRBV14
J: TRBJ2-5

CDR3: CASAGQAGKNTGELFF
V: TRBV9
J: TRBJ2-2

CDR3: CSARGGGGPTDTQYF
V: TRBV29-1
J: TRBJ2-3

CDR3: CASSSTGLETQYF
V: TRBV7-2
J: TRBJ2-5

CDR3: CATSTSSGLPNNGYTF
V: TRBV15
J: TRBJ1-2

CDR3: CASSFRFAGMNSPFHF
V: TRBV12-3/TRBV12-4
J: TRBJ1-6

CDR3: CSVSANFYEQYF
V: TRBV29-1
J: TRBJ2-7

CDR3: CSADLAGTDTQYF
V: TRBV29-1
J: TRBJ2-3

CDR3: CAISESSYGGAKRPYNEQFF
V: TRBV10-3
J: TRBJ2-1

CDR3: CASSVSGDSYEQYF
V: TRBV27
J: TRBJ2-7

CDR3: CASSQDRRPYGYTF
V: TRBV14
J: TRBJ1-2

CDR3: CASSLLIGDNEQYF
V: TRBV12-3/TRBV12-4
J: TRBJ2-7

CDR3: CASESGVSYEQYF
V: TRBV25-1
J: TRBJ2-7

CDR3: CASRSGYSNQPQHF
V: TRBV7-2
J: TRBJ1-5

CDR3: CSVYEQGRNTEAFF
V: TRBV29-1
J: TRBJ1-1

CDR3: CASSLVPGELFF
V: TRBV7-9
J: TRBJ2-2

CDR3: CASSQVLQNTGELFF
V: TRBV4-1
J: TRBJ2-2

CDR3: CASKWRDRAIYEQYF
V: TRBV28
J: TRBJ2-7

CDR3: CASSLRPNTGELFF
V: TRBV4-1
J: TRBJ2-2

CDR3: CASSFADSYEQYF
V: TRBV6-5
J: TRBJ2-7

CDR3: CASSPIDDPYEQYF
V: TRBV14
J: TRBJ2-7

CDR3: CASSQEDKGDTGELFF
V: TRBV4-2
J: TRBJ2-2